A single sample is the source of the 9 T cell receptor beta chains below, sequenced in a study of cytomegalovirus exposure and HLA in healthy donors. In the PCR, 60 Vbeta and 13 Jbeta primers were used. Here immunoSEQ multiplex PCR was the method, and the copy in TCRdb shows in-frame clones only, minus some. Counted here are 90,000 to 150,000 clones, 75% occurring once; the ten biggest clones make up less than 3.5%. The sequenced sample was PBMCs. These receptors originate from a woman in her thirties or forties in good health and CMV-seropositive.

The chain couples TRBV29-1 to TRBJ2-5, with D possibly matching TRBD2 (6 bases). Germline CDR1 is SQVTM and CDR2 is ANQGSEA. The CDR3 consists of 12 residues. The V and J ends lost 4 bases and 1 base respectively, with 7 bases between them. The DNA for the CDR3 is TGCAGCGTTGGCGGGATCCAAGAGACCCAGTACTTC. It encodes CSVGGIQETQYF. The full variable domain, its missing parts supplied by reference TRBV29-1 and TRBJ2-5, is SAVISQKPSRDICQRGTSLTIQCQVDSQVTMMFWYRQQPGQSLTLIATANQGSEATYESGFVIDKFPISRPNLTFSTLTVSNMSPEDSSIYLCSVGGIQETQYFGPGTRLLVL.

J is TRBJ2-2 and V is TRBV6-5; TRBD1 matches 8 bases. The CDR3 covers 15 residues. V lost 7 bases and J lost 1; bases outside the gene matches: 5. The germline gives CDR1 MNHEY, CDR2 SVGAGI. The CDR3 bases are TGTGCCAGCAATATAGGACAGGGGAACACCGGGGAGCTGTTTTTT. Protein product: CASNIGQGNTGELFF.

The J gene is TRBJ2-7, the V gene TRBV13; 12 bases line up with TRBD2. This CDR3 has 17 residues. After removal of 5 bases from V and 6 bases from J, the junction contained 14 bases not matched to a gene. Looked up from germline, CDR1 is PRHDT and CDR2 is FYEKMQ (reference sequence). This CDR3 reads CASSKRTSGTVTFEQYF. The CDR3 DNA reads TGTGCCAGCAGCAAAAGGACTAGCGGGACGGTGACCTTCGAGCAGTACTTC.

CDR3 sequence: CASSLALNGQYF. The DNA of the CDR3 is TGTGCCAGCAGCTTAGCGCTCAACGGGCAGTACTTC. This chain connects TRBV7-2 to TRBJ2-7; D not certain. CDR1 is SGHTA, CDR2 FQGNSA, per germline. Deletions cut 0 bases from V and 9 bases from J, with 9 bases between. The CDR3 contains 12 residues. Full variable domain (outside the CDR3, taken from reference TRBV7-2 and TRBJ2-7): GAGVSQSPSNKVTEKGKDVELRCDPISGHTALYWYRQSLGQGLEFLIYFQGNSAPDKSGLPSDRFSAERTGGSVSTLTIQRTQQEDSAVYLCASSLALNGQYFGPGTRLTVT.

DNA of the CDR3: TGTGCCAGCACAAGACAGGGGGCGGGCACCGGGGAGCTGTTTTTT. This codes for CASTRQGAGTGELFF. This chain joins TRBV2 and TRBJ2-2, with TRBD1 matching 10 bases. Germline V gene lookup returns CDR1 SNHLY and CDR2 FYNNEI. The CDR3 runs 15 residues. Trimming cost V 7 bases and J 4 bases; bases outside gene matches: 6.

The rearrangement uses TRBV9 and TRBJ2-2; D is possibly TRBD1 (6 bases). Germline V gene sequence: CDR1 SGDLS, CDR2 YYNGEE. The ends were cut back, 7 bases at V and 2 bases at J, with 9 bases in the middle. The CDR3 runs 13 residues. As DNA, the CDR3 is TGTGCCAGCCACAGGGAAAACACCGGGGAGCTGTTTTTT. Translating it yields CASHRENTGELFF.

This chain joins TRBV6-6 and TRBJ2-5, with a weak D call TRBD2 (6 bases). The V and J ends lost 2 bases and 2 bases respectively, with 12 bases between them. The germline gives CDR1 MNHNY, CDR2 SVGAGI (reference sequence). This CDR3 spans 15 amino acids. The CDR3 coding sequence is TGTGCCAGCAGTTACGGAGGGACCGTACAAGAGACCCAGTACTTC. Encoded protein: CASSYGGTVQETQYF.

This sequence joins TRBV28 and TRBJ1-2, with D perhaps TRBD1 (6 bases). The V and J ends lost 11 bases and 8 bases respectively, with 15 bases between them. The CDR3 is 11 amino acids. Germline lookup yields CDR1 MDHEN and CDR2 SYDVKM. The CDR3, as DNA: TGTGCCGCGAAACAGGGAGAGGGCTACACCTTC. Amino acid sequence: CAAKQGEGYTF.

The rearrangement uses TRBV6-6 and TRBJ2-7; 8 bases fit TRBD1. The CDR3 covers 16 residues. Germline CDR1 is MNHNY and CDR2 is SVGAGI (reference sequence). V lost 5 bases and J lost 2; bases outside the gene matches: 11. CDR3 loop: CASSLMPGTGPYEQYF. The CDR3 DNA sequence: TGTGCCAGCAGTCTTATGCCCGGGACAGGCCCCTACGAGCAGTACTTC.